The next 26 T cell receptor beta chains were all read from a single sample in a study of T cell responses to AZD1222 COVID-19 vaccine. Method: immunoSEQ multiplex PCR; TCRdb's copy keeps in-frame clones and lacks some. The data show roughly 180,000 clones, with around nine tenths seen just once and roughly 0.5% held by the top ten. The specimen was peripheral blood, collected on day 0 of AZD1222 vaccination. These receptors all stem from an adult in good health.

This rearrangement joins TRBV12-5 to TRBJ2-2, with TRBD2 matching 8 bases. Germline V gene data show CDR1 as LGHNT and CDR2 as FRNRAP. Trimming took 0 bases from V and 7 from J; bases not matched to a gene: 25. The CDR3 sequence is 22 residues long. CDR3 coding DNA: TGTGCTAGTGGTTTGGTACTCCAGGCCACTAGCGGAGTTGGGAGAGGAGACGGGGAGCTGTTTTTT. This translates into CASGLVLQATSGVGRGDGELFF.

This chain uses TRBV7-9 with TRBJ2-3; D unresolved. This CDR3 region has 10 residues. From germline, CDR1 is SEHNR and CDR2 FQNEAQ (reference sequence). Trimming cost V 11 bases and J 2 bases, with 5 bases left between them. CDR3 nucleotide sequence: TGTGCCGCTTCCACAGATACGCAGTATTTT. Encoded protein: CAASTDTQYF.

As to this clone: Other nucleotide sequences in the sample specify the same CDR3. This chain links TRBV27 with TRBJ2-5, with TRBD2 identical over 9 bases. This CDR3 spans 14 amino acids. Trimming at V came to 6 bases and at J to 2 bases, leaving 4 bases not matched to a gene. The germline CDR1 and CDR2 sequences are MNHEY and SMNVEV (reference sequence). CDR3 in DNA: TGTGCCAGCAGGGGACTAGCAGATCAAGAGACCCAGTACTTC. The encoded protein is CASRGLADQETQYF.

V usage is TRBV28 and J usage is TRBJ1-5; maybe TRBD1 (5 bases). Germline V gives CDR1 MDHEN, CDR2 SYDVKM. This CDR3 is 14 amino acids long. Trimming pared 3 bases from V and 6 bases from J, leaving 12 bases between. CDR3 residues: CASSFGGGGQPQHF. The CDR3 nucleotides read TGTGCCAGCAGTTTTGGCGGGGGGGGTCAGCCCCAGCATTTT.

V and J are TRBV5-1 and TRBJ2-5; tentatively, D is TRBD1 (6 bases). Germline values: CDR1 SGHRS, CDR2 YFSETQ. Trimming cost V 1 base and J 4 bases, with 11 bases left between them. The CDR3 is 14 amino acids. The DNA of the CDR3 is TGCGCCAGCAGCTTGACAGGGATAGGAGAGACCCAGTACTTC. This translates into CASSLTGIGETQYF.

This chain links TRBV19 with TRBJ2-5; 7 nucleotides agree with TRBD1. The CDR3 extends over 14 amino acids. The germline V gene has CDR1 LNHDA and CDR2 SQIVND (reference sequence). V dropped 4 bases and J dropped 3; count of bases not matched to a gene: 5. CDR3 residues: CASSTGQLKETQYF. As DNA, the CDR3 is TGTGCCAGTAGTACGGGACAGCTAAAAGAGACCCAGTACTTC.

This chain uses TRBV3-1 (or the pseudogene TRBV3-2) with TRBJ2-1; 8 bases agree with TRBD1. Germline assignment: CDR1 LGHDT and CDR2 YNNKEL (reference sequence). The V and J ends lost 3 bases and 0 bases, in that order; junction bases with no gene match: 10. The CDR3 consists of 18 residues. Here the CDR3 DNA reads TGTGCCAGCAGCCATGGCCGGGACAGGCCAAGCTCCTACAATGAGCAGTTCTTC. Translated: CASSHGRDRPSSYNEQFF.

V is TRBV6-5 and J is TRBJ1-1; no clear D. This CDR3 is 12 amino acids long. The ends were cut back, 7 bases at V and 4 bases at J, with 10 bases in the middle. Looked up from germline, CDR1 is MNHEY and CDR2 is SVGAGI. Here the CDR3 DNA reads TGTGCCAGCAACCAGGAGGGCACTGAAGCTTTCTTT. Its protein is CASNQEGTEAFF.

The gene calls are TRBV19 and TRBJ1-1; possible D gene TRBD1, 5 bases. Germline values: CDR1 LNHDA, CDR2 SQIVND (reference sequence). Trimming removed 11 bases at V and 0 bases at J, with 16 bases between. The CDR3 contains 14 residues. The CDR3 DNA follows: TGTGCCTCCGGGGCTTCCAGAATGAACACTGAAGCTTTCTTT. This gives the protein CASGASRMNTEAFF.

The genes are TRBV28 and TRBJ1-1; the D gene is possibly TRBD1 (5 bases). CDR3 length: 15 amino acids. Trimming removed 7 bases at V and 4 bases at J, with 19 bases between. From germline, CDR1 is MDHEN and CDR2 SYDVKM. The CDR3 spells CASTRGGRPFTEAFF. CDR3 sequence (DNA): TGTGCCAGCACTCGGGGGGGACGGCCATTCACTGAAGCTTTCTTT.

The V call is TRBV19, the J call TRBJ1-1, with no clear D. Trimming removed 3 bases from V and 1 base from J, with 3 bases in between. The CDR3 is 12 amino acids. From germline, CDR1 is LNHDA and CDR2 SQIVND (reference sequence). CDR3 protein: CASSIENTEAFF. Here the CDR3 DNA reads TGTGCCAGTAGTATCGAGAACACTGAAGCTTTCTTT.

V gene TRBV20-1 combines with J gene TRBJ1-2; weak D call: TRBD1 (5 bases). CDR1 and CDR2 from the germline V gene are DFQATT and SNEGSKA (reference sequence). CDR3 length: 12 amino acids. Trimming stripped 3 bases from V and 6 bases from J, with 11 bases between. The CDR3 loop reads CSASGGGNGYTF. CDR3 sequence (DNA): TGCAGTGCTAGTGGGGGGGGTAATGGCTACACCTTC.

The chain carries TRBV18 and TRBJ2-3, with 11 bases aligning to TRBD2. The V and J ends lost 5 bases and 4 bases, in that order; junction bases with no gene match: 5. The germline V gene encodes CDR1 KGHSH and CDR2 LQKENI. The CDR3 has 15 amino acids. The CDR3 reads CASSVTSGSADTQYF. The CDR3 region has the DNA TGTGCCAGCTCAGTCACTAGCGGGAGTGCAGATACGCAGTATTTT.

V gene TRBV5-1 combines with J gene TRBJ1-5; D possibly corresponds to TRBD1 (5 bases). V was clipped by 0 bases and J by 2 bases, with 6 bases between them. From germline, CDR1 is SGHRS and CDR2 YFSETQ. The CDR3 runs to 14 residues. The CDR3 DNA follows: TGCGCCAGCAGCTTGGTGGGGGGCAATCAGCCCCAGCATTTT. Protein: CASSLVGGNQPQHF.

The rearrangement links TRBV19 to TRBJ1-3, with D unresolved. V shed 1 base and J shed 0 bases, with 10 bases lying between them. The germline V gene has CDR1 LNHDA and CDR2 SQIVND (reference sequence). The CDR3 spans 16 residues. CDR3 sequence (DNA): TGTGCCAGTAGTATAGGATTGGGGAGCTCTGGAAACACCATATATTTT. It translates to CASSIGLGSSGNTIYF.

The table lists this clone with a count of one. This CDR3 is CASSMTGPWNTEAFF. The CDR3 region has the DNA TGTGCCAGCAGCATGACAGGGCCTTGGAACACTGAAGCTTTCTTT. V and J are TRBV11-2 and TRBJ1-1; the match to TRBD1 covers 7 bases. V shed 5 bases, J shed 1 base, and the junction held 7 bases outside the gene matches. The V gene's germline CDR1 is SGHAT and CDR2 FQNNGV. The CDR3 runs 15 residues.

DNA of the CDR3: TGTGCCAGCAGCCGGACAGGGGGGAATACTGAAGCTTTCTTT. Its translation: CASSRTGGNTEAFF. The chain employs TRBV6-5 and TRBJ1-1, with 10 bases lining up with TRBD1. V lost 6 bases, J lost 5 bases, and 6 bases stayed unmatched. CDR3 length: 14 amino acids. Per the germline V gene, CDR1 is MNHEY and CDR2 is SVGAGI.

CDR3 coding DNA: TGTGCCAGCAGCCAAAGACAGGGCGGGAACACCGGGGAGCTGTTTTTT. This translates into CASSQRQGGNTGELFF. V gene TRBV7-3 combines with J gene TRBJ2-2; 7 bases are shared with TRBD1. The CDR3 contains 16 residues. The germline CDR1 and CDR2 sequences are SGHTA and FQGTGA. Trimming at V came to 5 bases and at J to 1 base, leaving 7 bases not matched to a gene.

The V call is TRBV27, the J call TRBJ2-3; D is ambiguous. CDR1 is MNHEY, CDR2 SMNVEV, per germline (reference sequence). V lost 2 bases, J lost 0 bases, and 6 bases lay in between. CDR3 length: 14 residues. The CDR3 DNA sequence: TGTGCCAGCAGTTTAGAGACTAGCACAGATACGCAGTATTTT. Its translation is CASSLETSTDTQYF.

The rearrangement uses TRBV5-6 and TRBJ2-7, with 8 bases aligning to TRBD2. Germline lookup yields CDR1 SGHDT and CDR2 YYEEEE. V dropped 3 bases and J dropped 0; count of bases not matched to a gene: 8. CDR3 length equals 16 residues. CDR3 bases: TGTGCCAGCAGCTCAACGACTAGCGCAAACTCCTACGAGCAGTACTTC. It encodes CASSSTTSANSYEQYF.

This sequence joins TRBV28 and TRBJ2-3; D possibly uses TRBD1 or TRBD2 (5 bases each). The germline gives CDR1 MDHEN, CDR2 SYDVKM. Trimming removed 7 bases from V and 0 bases from J, with 17 bases in between. This CDR3 is built from 16 residues. The CDR3 loop reads CASTVPPGASTDTQYF. CDR3 DNA: TGTGCCAGCACCGTACCCCCCGGGGCTAGCACAGATACGCAGTATTTT.

The rearrangement links TRBV6-5 to TRBJ1-1; a possible D gene is TRBD1 (6 bases). This CDR3 contains 15 residues. V dropped 6 bases and J dropped 4 bases, with 18 bases sitting between them. Germline CDR1 reads MNHEY; CDR2 reads SVGAGI. The CDR3 coding sequence is TGTGCCAGCAGGGGATCGGGGGCCGAGGGCACTGAAGCTTTCTTT. As protein: CASRGSGAEGTEAFF.

The rearrangement uses TRBV18 and TRBJ2-2; 10 bases are a match to TRBD2. This CDR3 has 18 residues. CDR1 and CDR2 from the germline V gene are KGHSH and LQKENI. The J segment lost 3 bases and the V segment lost 3 bases, leaving 10 bases of the junction unmatched. The CDR3 spells CASSPRSTSGAHTGELFF. In DNA, the CDR3 is TGTGCCAGCTCACCCCGATCAACTAGCGGGGCCCACACCGGGGAGCTGTTTTTT.

J is TRBJ1-2 and V is TRBV27; D not resolved. The CDR3 extends over 11 amino acids. With 6 bases removed from V and 5 bases from J, the gap between germline ends came to 7 bases. Germline-derived CDR1 and CDR2 are MNHEY and SMNVEV (reference sequence). CDR3 in amino acids: CASRTPYGYTF. CDR3 sequence (DNA): TGTGCCAGCAGAACCCCGTATGGCTACACCTTC.

The chain has TRBV7-8 and TRBJ1-5; the D gene is possibly TRBD1 (6 bases). Germline assignment: CDR1 SGHVS and CDR2 FQNEAQ. The CDR3 has 18 residues. Trimming left V 3 bases short and J 0 bases short, with 18 bases between. The CDR3 is CASSLGHPGAGSNQPQHF. The CDR3 DNA reads as TGTGCCAGCAGCTTGGGCCATCCGGGGGCGGGTAGCAATCAGCCCCAGCATTTT.

The chain employs TRBV27 and TRBJ1-1; D is unclear. The CDR3 has 13 amino acids. Per germline, CDR1 MNHEY and CDR2 SMNVEV (reference sequence). With 3 bases removed from V and 0 bases from J, the gap between germline ends came to 5 bases. CDR3 in amino acids: CASSFTVNTEAFF. DNA of the CDR3: TGTGCCAGCAGTTTTACGGTGAACACTGAAGCTTTCTTT.